The text below deals with one TCR beta chain. Its antigen target is currently unknown. The sample holds no much larger clone one base away, and base qualities are not on file. This record belongs to a study of blood T cell repertoires in COVID-19 (TCRdb year 2020). Looking at the study overall: Samples covering the acute and convalescent phases of COVID-19 were provided by collaborators in the United States, Italy and Spain. The samples were drawn from the first 160 participants of the ongoing ImmuneRACE study and from 1,254 subjects provided by 6 global collaborators. Subjects who had been exposed to COVID-19, were actively infected with it, or had recovered from it provided the deeply sampled blood TCRbeta repertoires that made up the dataset. Sample metadata almost always included a de-identified subject ID, COVID-19 status, age in years and sex. Where available, HLA class I and class II types were obtained from metadata supplied by the sample provider rather than from assay-based typing. The repertoires were made available in a free public database intended to serve as a resource for research on the immune response to SARS-CoV-2. The material from the prospective study consisted of cDNA or gDNA derived from T cells, B-cell-depleted T cells, or PBMCs. General findings and caveats noted by the study authors: The quantity of clinical and demographic metadata differed by source and by participant and was supplied without curation.

The immunoSEQ Assay, a bias-controlled multiplex PCR, was used to amplify TCRbeta CDR3 regions from genomic DNA. On the authors' methods: Within the assay, amplification of reference gene primers was used to estimate how many nucleated cells each sample contained. To quantify the absolute abundance of each unique TCRbeta CDR3 rearrangement, sequence reads were collapsed and filtered. For each sample, productive Simpson clonality was calculated by taking the square root of Simpson's diversity index across productive rearrangements. TCRdb limited this immuneACCESS table to in-frame rearrangements with V and J called. A share of clones is missing; checked studies link under half to unresolved V genes, and the rest is unexplained. V and J calls and clone size are those listed in that table; D and trimming were worked out from the DNA. The sample yields fewer than 300,000 clones; around 84% were counted once. Roughly 11% of the sample is held by the ten biggest clonotypes.

One collaborating source in Seattle enrolled patients while the patients were actively infected and followed the patients over time throughout the course of disease. Collaborating institutions collected whole blood in K2EDTA tubes following their own protocols. For TCRbeta analysis, collaborators shipped samples as frozen whole blood, isolated PBMCs, or DNA extracted from either of those sample types. The sequenced sample consisted of peripheral blood. This TCR was recovered from a man aged 45-65 years with COVID-19, enrolled during active disease.

The CDR3 reads CASKPTANTGELFF. At the DNA level, the sequence is TGTGCCAGCAAGCCGACAGCGAACACCGGGGAGCTGTTTTTT. The chain joins TRBV2 to TRBJ2-2; 5 matching bases give a weak D call of TRBD1. CDR1 and CDR2 were assigned from the germline V gene as SNHLY and FYNNEI. From cysteine to phenylalanine, the CDR3 is 14 amino acids long. Just the 42-base CDR3 DNA is kept, in frame starting at base 1. A distance of 9 bases separates the germline ends of V and J, which lose 7 bases and 0 bases respectively.